Each of the 3 T cell receptor beta chains below was sequenced from the same sample in a study of T cells in Graves' hyperthyroidism and ophthalmopathy. Using RNA transcripts as the source, TCR beta CDR3 regions were amplified. The HTBI primer set was used in a first-round RT-PCR of the TCR CDR3. TCRdb independently ran MiXCR on the multiplex PCR reads; one entry per CDR3 protein. The sample consists of about 840,000 distinct CDR3 sequences, about 38% of them appearing once. The specimen sequenced was blood. All receptors come from a man between 18 and 35 years old with Graves' hyperthyroidism.

V usage is TRBV6-1 and J usage is TRBJ2-6; TRBD1 might be the D (5 bases). V was cut by 0 bases and J by 4 bases, with 7 bases left in between. Germline V gene lookup returns CDR1 MNHNS and CDR2 SASEGT. CDR3 length: 15 amino acids. Here the CDR3 reads CASSEARTGANVLTF. The CDR3 nucleotides read TGTGCCAGCAGTGAAGCTAGGACAGGGGCCAACGTCCTGACTTTC.

This clonotype showed up just a few times. This chain links TRBV7-8 with TRBJ2-7; TRBD2 matches at 9 bases. This CDR3 is 15 amino acids long. Germline V gives CDR1 SGHVS, CDR2 FQNEAQ. V lost 6 bases, J lost 2 bases, and 8 bases stayed unmatched. The CDR3 region is CASRPRASGTYEQYF. DNA of the CDR3: TGTGCCAGCAGACCCCGGGCTAGCGGGACCTACGAGCAGTACTTC.

The chain recombines TRBV6-1 with TRBJ1-5; D uncertain. The CDR3 covers 15 residues. The germline gives CDR1 MNHNS, CDR2 SASEGT. Trimming stripped 6 bases from V and 7 bases from J, with 19 bases between. For the CDR3, the DNA is TGTGCCAGCAGGATAGACGCCGGTTTTAGCCAGCCCCAGCATTTT. This gives the protein CASRIDAGFSQPQHF.